The present T cell receptor (beta chain) was sequenced within a study of cytomegalovirus exposure and HLA in healthy donors. Across the whole study: Among 150 million to 200 million T cells, an earlier analysis found 120 million or so unique TCR beta sequences.

The CDR3 has 16 amino acids. Germline CDR1 is LGHNA and CDR2 is YNFKEQ. J was trimmed by 3 bases and V by 1 base; bases with no gene match: 3. A multiplex PCR was run with 60 Vbeta primers and 13 Jbeta primers. TCRdb keeps only in-frame clones here, not all; method: immunoSEQ multiplex PCR. The table records around 100,000 clones, roughly 71% of them present only once. Study-wide results and limits: Earlier analysis yielded a pattern in which most TCR beta V segments were productive about 90% or about 30% of the time.

Details on this clone: The antigen remains unidentified.

At sampling all donors were nominally healthy, likely with unrecorded immune exposures. Sequencing was carried out using PBMCs. V is TRBV4-2 and J is TRBJ2-1, with 10 bases aligning to TRBD1. The TCR was taken from a man aged 40-49 years in good health and CMV-seropositive. The CDR3 loop is CASSQGGTGDYNEQFF. DNA of the CDR3: TGTGCCAGCAGCCAAGGCGGGACAGGGGACTACAATGAGCAGTTCTTC.